This T cell receptor (beta chain) derives from a study of blood T cells in healthy people across ages. Whole-study context: About one barcoded beta molecule was captured per two T cells (by template switching).

A second PCR, run for about 6 to 12 cycles, used a sample-barcoded 5' primer plus a J-beta primer mix. TCRdb reprocessed the 5' RACE reads via MiXCR and lists one record per CDR3 protein. Of around 990,000 distinct CDR3 sequences listed, almost 25% are singletons. V lost 6 bases, J lost 4 bases, and 18 bases lay in between. Germline loops: CDR1 DFQATT, CDR2 SNEGSKA (reference sequence). This CDR3 has 14 residues. This clonotype came up a few times. The sample also formed part of further work on T cells of mothers and their children. That source adds: Sequencing got over 9 million TCR beta CDR3 reads from each mother and a few million from each child.

This receptor was identified in a girl aged 2-10 years in good health. The chain combines TRBV20-1 with TRBJ2-5; D tentatively fits TRBD1 or TRBD2 (5 bases each). Input material: blood. The CDR3 loop reads CSAEGKRGGETQYF. DNA of the CDR3: TGCAGTGCCGAAGGAAAGAGGGGCGGAGAGACCCAGTACTTC.